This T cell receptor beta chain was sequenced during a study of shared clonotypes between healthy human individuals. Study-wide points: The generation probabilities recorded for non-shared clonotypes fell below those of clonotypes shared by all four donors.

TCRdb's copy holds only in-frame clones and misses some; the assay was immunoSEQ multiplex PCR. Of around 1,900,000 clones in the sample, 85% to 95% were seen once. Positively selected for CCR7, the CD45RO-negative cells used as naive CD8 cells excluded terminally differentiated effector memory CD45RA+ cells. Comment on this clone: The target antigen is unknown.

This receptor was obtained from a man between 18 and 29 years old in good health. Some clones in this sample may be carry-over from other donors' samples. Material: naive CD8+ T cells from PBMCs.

The CDR3 nucleotides read TGTGCCAGCAGCCCGTCCGGGACTAGCGGCTACAATGAGCAGTTCTTC. Amino acid sequence: CASSPSGTSGYNEQFF. V usage is TRBV7-3 and J usage is TRBJ2-1; 11 bases align to TRBD2. J gave up 3 bases and V 5 bases, and 6 bases lay outside the gene matches. Germline values: CDR1 SGHTA, CDR2 FQGTGA. This CDR3 has 16 residues.